These 13 T cell receptor beta chains share one sample of origin, sequenced in a study of T cells in Graves' hyperthyroidism and ophthalmopathy. TCR beta CDR3 regions were amplified from RNA. The HTBI set primed first-round TCR CDR3 RT-PCR. From the multiplex PCR reads, TCRdb called clonotypes with MiXCR, one entry per CDR3 protein. Seen here are hundreds of thousands of distinct CDR3 sequences, around 19% observed once, and the top ten hold 15% to 20%. The sequencing sample was made of blood. The source is a woman in her 50s with Graves' hyperthyroidism that later progressed to Graves' ophthalmopathy.

This clonotype was counted at least ten times. The chain is built from TRBV12-3 or TRBV12-4 and TRBJ1-2; D gene ambiguous. This CDR3 is 16 amino acids long. Trimming cost V 2 bases and J 6 bases, with 19 bases left between them. CDR3 bases: TGTGCCAGCAGTTTACTTGTCGGCGTCTCGATTAATGGCTACACCTTC. It translates to CASSLLVGVSINGYTF.

As to this clonotype: The junction departs from germline at one end; a sequencing error may be responsible. V usage is TRBV7-9 and J usage is TRBJ1-1; D is uncertain. The CDR3 totals 15 residues. Germline V lookup: CDR1 SEHNR, CDR2 FQNEAQ (reference sequence). Here the CDR3 reads CASSFLLGLKTEAFF. Here the CDR3 DNA reads TGTGCCAGCAGCTTTCTACTGGGATTGAAGACTGAAGCTTTCTTT.

The DNA for the CDR3 is TGTGCCAGCAGTGAGCGGACAGGCGACTACTATGGCTACACCTTC. As protein: CASSERTGDYYGYTF. The chain carries TRBV6-4 and TRBJ1-2, with 7 bases identical to TRBD1. Germline V gene data show CDR1 as MRHNA and CDR2 as SNTAGT. This CDR3 region has 15 residues. Trimming took 3 bases from V and 3 from J; bases not matched to a gene: 7.

The genes are TRBV6-9 and TRBJ1-1; D gene ambiguous. Between the trimmed V and J ends, which lost 4 bases and 5 bases, there was a span of 11 bases. This CDR3 is 13 amino acids long. Germline CDR1 and CDR2: MNHGY and SVAAGI. The CDR3 nucleotides read TGTGCCAGCAGTTCTCTCTTAAAGACTGAAGCTTTCTTT. Its translation: CASSSLLKTEAFF.

This clonotype has a handful of counts. The rearrangement joins TRBV6-1 to TRBJ2-1; 12 positions agree with TRBD1. Germline V gene sequence: CDR1 MNHNS, CDR2 SASEGT. The CDR3 covers 14 residues. With V trimmed by 5 bases and J by 8 bases, 4 bases remained unmatched. The CDR3 DNA sequence: TGTGCCAGCAGTTCCGGGACAGGGGGCTATGAGCAGTTCTTC. This translates into CASSSGTGGYEQFF.

The rearrangement links TRBV7-8 to TRBJ1-5, with a weak D call TRBD1 (5 bases). Germline CDR1 and CDR2: SGHVS and FQNEAQ. The CDR3 has 16 amino acids. V lost 2 bases, J lost 0 bases, and 11 bases lay in between. The CDR3 loop is CASSLRRAYSNQPQHF. DNA for the CDR3: TGTGCCAGCAGCTTACGCAGGGCGTATAGCAATCAGCCCCAGCATTTT.

The table lists this clonotype with many counts. The rearrangement joins TRBV20-1 to TRBJ1-5; TRBD1 is a possible D gene (6 bases). Germline CDR1 and CDR2: DFQATT and SNEGSKA (reference sequence). The CDR3 has 16 amino acids. V was cut by 0 bases and J by 4 bases, with 16 bases left in between. CDR3 amino acids: CSARDSRGVRNQPQHF. The CDR3, as DNA: TGCAGTGCTAGAGATAGCAGGGGAGTAAGGAATCAGCCCCAGCATTTT.

This clonotype was observed once. The chain has TRBV3-1 and TRBJ2-1; possibly TRBD1 for D (6 bases). Germline CDR1 and CDR2: LGHDT and YNNKEL (reference sequence). The length of the CDR3 is 13 residues. V was shortened by 0 bases and J by 7 bases, with 7 bases between the two germline ends. Written as DNA, the CDR3 is TGTGCCAGCAGCCAAGAAACAGGGAATGAGCAGTTCTTC. It specifies CASSQETGNEQFF.

This clonotype was counted a few times. The J gene is TRBJ2-7, the V gene TRBV5-4, with D unclear. Trimming stripped 4 bases from V and 5 bases from J, with 16 bases between. Germline CDR1 reads SGHNT; CDR2 reads YYREEE (reference sequence). This CDR3 is built from 14 residues. The CDR3, as DNA: TGTGCCAGCAGCCCCCAGGATCTACAAAACGAGCAGTACTTC. Translated: CASSPQDLQNEQYF.

The chain couples TRBV19 to TRBJ1-5; D not certain. The length of the CDR3 is 15 residues. Trimming left V 3 bases short and J 0 bases short, with 9 bases between. Germline V lookup: CDR1 LNHDA, CDR2 SQIVND (reference sequence). CDR3 protein: CASSIGLSSNQPQHF. CDR3 coding DNA: TGTGCCAGTAGTATTGGCCTGAGTAGCAATCAGCCCCAGCATTTT.

This clonotype showed up many times. The chain is built from TRBV2 and TRBJ1-1; tentatively, D is TRBD1 (5 bases). V lost 6 bases and J lost 5, with 16 bases in between. CDR1 is SNHLY, CDR2 FYNNEI, per germline. The CDR3 extends over 14 amino acids. The DNA for the CDR3 is TGTGCCAGCAGAGAACCGGGGCCGTGGACTGAAGCTTTCTTT. The encoded protein is CASREPGPWTEAFF. The full variable domain, its missing parts supplied by reference TRBV2 and TRBJ1-1, is EPEVTQTPSHQVTQMGQEVILRCVPISNHLYFYWYRQILGQKVEFLVSFYNNEISEKSEIFDDQFSVERPDGSNFTLKIRSTKLEDSAMYFCASREPGPWTEAFFGQGTRLTVV.

The chain is built from TRBV13 and TRBJ1-2, with TRBD1 identical over 9 bases. CDR3 length: 15 residues. J gave up 10 bases and V 2 bases, and 11 bases lay outside the gene matches. Germline V lookup: CDR1 PRHDT, CDR2 FYEKMQ (reference sequence). CDR3 in DNA: TGTGCCAGCAGCTTATGGGGACAGGGTCTTCCTTTCTACACCTTC. It codes for CASSLWGQGLPFYTF.

This rearrangement joins TRBV6-5 to TRBJ1-4; TRBD1 matches 10 bases. The V segment lost 2 bases and the J segment 6 bases; nucleotides outside the gene matches: 3. Germline V CDR1 and CDR2: MNHEY, SVGAGI. CDR3 length equals 15 residues. The CDR3 DNA reads as TGTGCCAGCAGTTACGGGACAGGGGAGGATGAAAAACTGTTTTTT. Its translation is CASSYGTGEDEKLFF.